The TCR beta chain described here comes from a study of Ad26.COV2.S vaccination and SARS-CoV-2 variants. This table comes from immunoSEQ multiplex PCR, and its TCRdb copy is limited to in-frame clones, with some not included. Of 300,000 to 350,000 clones in the sample, 85% to 90% were seen once. The treatment denotes: around 19 received Ad26.COV2.S at low or high dose, single or two shots; 5 received placebo; per-sample allocation not given. Samples were taken on day 63 after the first vaccine or placebo injection. Germline loops: CDR1 MNHEY, CDR2 SVGAGI. The V end lost 8 bases, the J end lost 6 bases, and 10 bases lay between the germline ends. The CDR3 runs to 11 residues.

Material: peripheral blood, obtained in a trial of Ad26.COV2.S vaccine versus placebo. The TCR comes from a person aged 18 to 65 who received the Ad26.COV2.S COVID-19 vaccine or a placebo. The J gene is TRBJ1-2, the V gene TRBV6-5; no clear D gene. For the CDR3, the DNA is TGTGCCAGCTTGGGGATAAATGGCTACACCTTC. Translated: CASLGINGYTF.